The 26 T cell receptor beta chains reported below all come from one sample, sequenced in a study of CD8+CD57+ T cells in acquired aplastic anemia. Genomic DNA acted as the template from which TCR beta VDJ combination and CDR3 sequence profiling were carried out. Each CDR3 protein is one row after TCRdb ran MiXCR on the reads. The sample holds about 220,000 distinct CDR3 sequences; about 37% are singletons and the top ten take around 1.1%. Sequencing was done on a sample of sorted CD4+, CD8+, or CD8+CD57+ T cells (not recorded which) from PBMCs. These receptors originate from a human donor in good health, serving as a control.

This clonotype appeared a few times. The gene calls are TRBV2 and TRBJ1-5; D is uncertain. This CDR3 region has 17 residues. Germline V gene sequence: CDR1 SNHLY, CDR2 FYNNEI. The V end lost 0 bases, the J end lost 2 bases, and 14 bases lay between the germline ends. CDR3: CASSEAPPGTGNQPQHF. The CDR3 DNA reads as TGTGCCAGCAGTGAAGCCCCCCCCGGTACGGGCAATCAGCCCCAGCATTTT. Full variable domain (missing parts from reference TRBV2 and TRBJ1-5): EPEVTQTPSHQVTQMGQEVILRCVPISNHLYFYWYRQILGQKVEFLVSFYNNEISEKSEIFDDQFSVERPDGSNFTLKIRSTKLEDSAMYFCASSEAPPGTGNQPQHFGDGTRLSIL.

This clonotype was detected a few times. This chain links TRBV4-1 with TRBJ2-1, with TRBD2 identical over 8 bases. This CDR3 contains 16 residues. Germline CDR1 is MGHRA and CDR2 is YSYEKL. The junction had 6 bases not matched to a gene; V was cut back by 1 base and J by 4 bases. CDR3: CASSQAPSGSYNEQFF. CDR3 DNA: TGCGCCAGCAGCCAAGCCCCCAGCGGGAGTTACAATGAGCAGTTCTTC.

V usage is TRBV4-1 and J usage is TRBJ1-1; D is perhaps TRBD1 (6 bases). Per the germline V gene, CDR1 is MGHRA and CDR2 is YSYEKL. The V gene lost 4 bases and the J gene lost 6 bases, with 21 bases spanning the gap. The CDR3 covers 16 residues. DNA for the CDR3: TGCGCCAGCAGCCCACAATCGGGGGCGGGGGTACCTGAAGCTTTCTTT. Protein product: CASSPQSGAGVPEAFF.

This clonotype was recorded many times. The rearrangement links TRBV5-1 to TRBJ2-7, with TRBD2 matching 13 bases. The V segment lost 4 bases and the J segment 6 bases; nucleotides outside the gene matches: 16. CDR3 length equals 18 residues. Germline CDR1 and CDR2: SGHRS and YFSETQ. The CDR3 region is CASSLVPGLAGRSVEQYF. The CDR3 nucleotides read TGCGCCAGCAGCCTCGTACCGGGACTAGCGGGGAGGTCGGTCGAGCAGTACTTC.

This clonotype has a count of ten or more. The rearrangement uses TRBV5-1 and TRBJ1-2, with 8 bases that match TRBD1. The CDR3 covers 15 residues. The germline CDR1 and CDR2 sequences are SGHRS and YFSETQ. J was trimmed by 2 bases and V by 1 base; bases with no gene match: 4. CDR3 in DNA: TGCGCCAGCAGCTTGACGACAGGGGAGAACTATGGCTACACCTTC. This encodes CASSLTTGENYGYTF.

The chain has TRBV3-1 and TRBJ2-7; TRBD2 is a possible D gene (5 bases). The CDR3 length is 15 residues. Germline values: CDR1 LGHDT, CDR2 YNNKEL (reference sequence). V shed 1 base and J shed 2 bases, with 12 bases lying between them. The CDR3 DNA is TGTGCCAGCAGCCAAGCTGCGGGTCTAACCTACGAGCAGTACTTC. As protein: CASSQAAGLTYEQYF.

This clonotype occurred a few times. J is TRBJ2-3 and V is TRBV7-8; D may be TRBD1 (6 bases). V lost 4 bases, J lost 7 bases, and 18 bases lay in between. Germline V gene data show CDR1 as SGHVS and CDR2 as FQNEAQ. The length of the CDR3 is 15 residues. The CDR3 spells CASSSDPGAQNTQYF. DNA for the CDR3: TGTGCCAGCAGCTCAGACCCAGGGGCCCAAAATACGCAGTATTTT.

This clonotype was recorded many times. The chain has TRBV29-1 and TRBJ1-1; D is uncertain. The V gene lost 6 bases and the J gene lost 2 bases, with 13 bases spanning the gap. The CDR3 runs 13 residues. The germline V gene encodes CDR1 SQVTM and CDR2 ANQGSEA. The chain's CDR3 is CSVEPDSNTEAFF. CDR3 nucleotides: TGCAGCGTCGAACCGGATTCAAACACTGAAGCTTTCTTT.

As for this clonotype: A read error may be the cause here, since a much bigger clone is one base away. The J gene is TRBJ2-1, the V gene TRBV7-3; 7 nucleotides match TRBD2. With 2 bases clipped from V and 9 bases from J, the junction kept 1 base outside the gene matches. The V gene's germline CDR1 is SGHTA and CDR2 FQGTGA. This CDR3 region has 12 residues. The CDR3 spells CASSLGEGEQFF. CDR3 coding DNA: TGTGCCAGCAGCTTAGGGGAGGGTGAGCAGTTCTTC. Full variable domain (remainder filled in from reference TRBV7-3 and TRBJ2-1): GAGVSQTPSNKVTEKGKYVELRCDPISGHTALYWYRQSLGQGPEFLIYFQGTGAADDSGLPNDRFFAVRPEGSVSTLKIQRTERGDSAVYLCASSLGEGEQFFGPGTRLTVL.

As for this clonotype: This could be a read error, since a much larger clone is one nucleotide away. V and J are TRBV4-1 and TRBJ2-7; 12 bases match TRBD2. CDR1 and CDR2 from the germline V gene are MGHRA and YSYEKL. This CDR3 comprises 18 residues. In DNA form, the CDR3 reads TGCGCCAGCAGCCAAGAGATGCTAGCGGGGGGGCAAGCCTACGAGCGGTACTTC. Its translation: CASSQEMLAGGQAYERYF.

At least ten counts were recorded for this clonotype. The genes are TRBV7-9 and TRBJ2-7; D remains unclear. The V end was cut by 5 bases, the J end by 6 bases, with 11 bases between. The germline gives CDR1 SEHNR, CDR2 FQNEAQ (reference sequence). CDR3 size: 12 residues. CDR3 bases: TGTGCCAGCAGCCTATACCCCCGCGAGCAGTACTTC. Translating it yields CASSLYPREQYF. The full variable domain, rest sourced from reference TRBV7-9 and TRBJ2-7, is DTGVSQNPRHKITKRGQNVTFRCDPISEHNRLYWYRQTLGQGPEFLTYFQNEAQLEKSRLLSDRFSAERPKGSFSTLEIQRTEQGDSAMYLCASSLYPREQYFGPGTRLTVT.

This clonotype was seen a few times. The chain employs TRBV30 and TRBJ1-5, with unresolved D. Germline V gene lookup returns CDR1 GTSNPN and CDR2 SVGIG (reference sequence). This CDR3 is 13 amino acids long. The DNA of the CDR3 is TGTGCTTTACAGAGTGATAGCAATCAGCCCCAGCATTTT. Translation gives CALQSDSNQPQHF. Together with reference TRBV30 and TRBJ1-5, the CDR3 gives the full variable domain: SQTIHQWPATLVQPVGSPLSLECTVEGTSNPNLYWYRQAAGRGLQLLFYSVGIGQISSEVPQNLSASRPQDRQFILSSKKLLLSDSGFYLCALQSDSNQPQHFGDGTRLSIL.

This clonotype was counted at least ten times. The rearrangement uses TRBV4-2 and TRBJ2-5; 10 bases agree with TRBD2. Germline V gives CDR1 LGHNA, CDR2 YNFKEQ. This CDR3 region has 14 residues. With 3 bases clipped from V and 5 bases from J, the junction kept 3 bases outside the gene matches. The CDR3 bases are TGTGCCAGCAGCCAGCGAGCGGGGGGGGAGACCCAGTACTTC. Translating gives CASSQRAGGETQYF.

Points on this clonotype: Its ends do not fully match the called genes, so a read error is possible. This CDR3 reads CVSTRRSGTYNEQFF. The CDR3 DNA is TGTGTCAGCACGCGACGGAGCGGGACCTACAATGAGCAGTTCTTC. The rearrangement uses TRBV12-3 or TRBV12-4 and TRBJ2-1, with 7 positions matching TRBD2. This CDR3 has 15 residues.

The rearrangement links TRBV20-1 to TRBJ2-1; maybe TRBD1 (6 bases). The germline V gene encodes CDR1 DFQATT and CDR2 SNEGSKA (reference sequence). The length of the CDR3 is 11 residues. The V end lost 3 bases, the J end lost 8 bases, and 8 bases lay between the germline ends. CDR3 nucleotide sequence: TGCAGTGCTAGCCACAGGGATGAGCAGTTCTTC. This translates into CSASHRDEQFF.

This clonotype was seen a single time. The gene calls are TRBV2 and TRBJ1-6; TRBD1 matches 7 bases. The ends lost 4 bases at V and 11 bases at J; junction bases unmatched: 5. Germline CDR1 and CDR2: SNHLY and FYNNEI. This CDR3 has 13 residues. The CDR3 sequence is CASSARGATPLHF. The DNA for the CDR3 is TGTGCCAGCAGTGCCAGGGGGGCGACACCCCTCCACTTT.

This clonotype was counted a few times. The V and J genes are TRBV30 and TRBJ1-6; D ambiguous. The germline gives CDR1 GTSNPN, CDR2 SVGIG (reference sequence). This CDR3 spans 17 amino acids. Trimming cost V 0 bases and J 7 bases, with 19 bases left between them. The chain's CDR3 is CAWSVGVWGRANSPLHF. The DNA for the CDR3 is TGTGCCTGGAGTGTAGGAGTGTGGGGAAGGGCAAATTCACCCCTCCACTTT.

Notes on this clonotype: Just one base apart from a much larger clone, this may be a read error. The V and J genes are TRBV7-9 and TRBJ1-2, with D hard to call. The CDR3 runs to 15 residues. CDR1 SEHNR and CDR2 FQNEAQ come from the germline V gene (reference sequence). CDR3 protein: CASSLEGVGIYGCTF. CDR3 nucleotide sequence: TGTGCCAGCAGCTTAGAAGGTGTAGGAATCTATGGCTGCACCTTC.

The J gene is TRBJ1-5, the V gene TRBV24-1, with D unresolved. V lost 9 bases and J lost 2, with 19 bases in between. The CDR3 has 16 residues. The germline CDR1 and CDR2 sequences are KGHDR and SFDVKD. The CDR3 DNA is TGTGCCACCTTACCGTTGGCGGGGTCGGGCAATCAGCCCCAGCATTTT. It translates to CATLPLAGSGNQPQHF.

The chain uses TRBV6-4 and TRBJ2-3; D is unresolved. The CDR3 contains 14 residues. Germline assignment: CDR1 MRHNA and CDR2 SNTAGT. V was clipped by 6 bases and J by 2 bases, with 12 bases between them. This chain's CDR3 is CASSETTVTDTQYF. For the CDR3, the DNA is TGTGCCAGCAGCGAGACAACCGTCACAGATACGCAGTATTTT.

V usage is TRBV5-1 and J usage is TRBJ2-1; 10 nucleotides align to TRBD1. There are 16 residues in the CDR3. Germline V gene data show CDR1 as SGHRS and CDR2 as YFSETQ. Trimming cost V 6 bases and J 0 bases; bases outside gene matches: 6. CDR3: CASTRTGGTSYNEQFF. DNA of the CDR3: TGCGCCAGCACTAGGACAGGGGGAACCTCCTACAATGAGCAGTTCTTC.

As to this clonotype: This may be a read error, as it is one base from a much larger clone. The genes are TRBV10-3 and TRBJ2-1; a possible D gene is TRBD2 (5 bases). The germline CDR1 and CDR2 sequences are ENHRY and SYGVKD. The V end lost 4 bases, the J end lost 9 bases, and 10 bases lay between the germline ends. The CDR3 is 12 residues long. CDR3 region: CAISVMGSEQFF. The CDR3 DNA sequence: TGTGCCATCAGTGTGATGGGGAGTGAGCAGTTCTTC.

As regards this clonotype: A much larger clone differs from this one at a single base, so this may be a read error. The chain joins TRBV6-1 to TRBJ2-7; D perhaps matches TRBD1 (6 bases). The CDR3 is made up of 15 amino acids. CDR1 MNHNS and CDR2 SASEGT come from the germline V gene. Between the trimmed V and J ends, which lost 8 bases and 0 bases, there was a span of 17 bases. The DNA for the CDR3 is TGTGCCAGCGGTAGATACAGGGACGGCTCCTACGAGCAGTACTTC. This gives the protein CASGRYRDGSYEQYF.

About this clonotype: A single base separates this from a much larger clone, so it may be a read error. The rearrangement joins TRBV7-9 to TRBJ1-1; the D is unclear. The CDR3 spans 13 residues. Germline V gene lookup returns CDR1 SEHNR and CDR2 FQNEAQ (reference sequence). The CDR3 spells CASSFLRNAEAFF. The DNA for the CDR3 is TGTGCCAGCAGCTTCCTGCGGAACGCTGAAGCTTTCTTT. Full variable domain (rest looked up from reference TRBV7-9 and TRBJ1-1): DTGVSQNPRHKITKRGQNVTFRCDPISEHNRLYWYRQTLGQGPEFLTYFQNEAQLEKSRLLSDRFSAERPKGSFSTLEIQRTEQGDSAMYLCASSFLRNAEAFFGQGTRLTVV.

The chain joins TRBV7-2 to TRBJ1-6, with D uncertain. The CDR3 covers 15 residues. Trimming cost V 2 bases and J 6 bases, with 11 bases left between them. Germline V gene data show CDR1 as SGHTA and CDR2 as FQGNSA. The CDR3 nucleotides are TGTGCCAGCAGCTTAACCACATTAGCTAATTCACCCCTCCACTTT. This sequence encodes CASSLTTLANSPLHF. Supplemented by reference TRBV7-2 and TRBJ1-6, the full variable domain reads GAGVSQSPSNKVTEKGKDVELRCDPISGHTALYWYRQSLGQGLEFLIYFQGNSAPDKSGLPSDRFSAERTGGSVSTLTIQRTQQEDSAVYLCASSLTTLANSPLHFGNGTRLTVT.

About this clonotype: Given a much more abundant clone one base away, this may be a read error. It is likely a read error, because the conserved phenylalanine at the end of the CDR3 is missing. CDR3 in DNA: TGTGCCAGTAGCACAGACAGACCGATAGAAAAACTGTTTTAT. It is translated as CASSTDRPIEKLFY. The chain links TRBV19 to TRBJ1-4, with a weak D call TRBD1 (5 bases). Between the trimmed V and J ends, which lost 6 bases and 8 bases, there was a span of 16 bases. CDR1 is LNHDA, CDR2 SQIVND, per germline (reference sequence). This CDR3 has 14 residues.